This T cell receptor beta chain was retrieved from a study of cytomegalovirus exposure and HLA in healthy donors. Turning to this clone: Antigen specificity is unknown.

Study-wide points: Most TCR sequences proved rare, with some public TCRs found in many donors. Reportedly, cytomegalovirus status was diagnosed with high sensitivity and specificity.

The assay was immunoSEQ multiplex PCR, and TCRdb's table has in-frame clones only and misses some. The sample has over 100,000 clones; roughly 89% are singletons. Sequencing was carried out using PBMCs. This sequence originates from a young woman in good health and CMV-seronegative.

DNA for the CDR3: TGTGCCAGCAGCTTAATGTCGGGGGAAACAGGGGAGCTGTTTTTT. Amino acids: CASSLMSGETGELFF. The rearrangement links TRBV7-9 to TRBJ2-2; the D gene is possibly TRBD2 (6 bases). The germline V gene encodes CDR1 SEHNR and CDR2 FQNEAQ (reference sequence). The CDR3 spans 15 residues. The V and J ends lost 2 bases and 8 bases respectively, with 15 bases between them.